The T cell receptor beta chain described here comes from a study of sequential checkpoint blockade in melanoma. Study-wide background: First-line arms were nivolumab then ipilimumab, or the reverse, randomized 1:1. Twenty-two patients had matched tumor biopsies before treatment and at week 13 after nivolumab or ipilimumab alone. About 88 pretreatment tumor DNA samples were TCRβ immunosequenced.

The data were produced by immunoSEQ multiplex PCR, yet TCRdb's version contains in-frame clones alone and is incomplete. The sample lists about 19,000 clones, less than 30% occurring once. Treatment reported: randomized to nivolumab then ipilimumab (arm A) or the reverse (arm B). No patient had prior DNA-damaging chemotherapy. Germline CDR1 is SQVTM and CDR2 is ANQGSEA. The junction had 4 bases not matched to a gene; V was cut back by 5 bases and J by 7 bases. This CDR3 region has 12 residues. Sequenced material: tumor tissue (inferred from file names), taken from a patient given nivolumab and ipilimumab in sequence. This clonotype originated in a human donor with melanoma. The V gene is TRBV29-1, the J gene TRBJ1-1, with 10 nucleotides matching TRBD1. CDR3 in amino acids: CSVRGQGFEAFF. The CDR3 DNA follows: TGCAGCGTTAGGGGACAGGGGTTTGAAGCTTTCTTT.